This TCR beta chain stems from a study of blood T cell repertoires in COVID-19. About the research overall: Material from acute and convalescent COVID-19 was sourced from the United States, Italy and Spain.

Original handling: Estimates of nucleated cell counts were drawn from the amplification of reference gene primers. Only in-frame clones appear in the TCRdb table, and some are missing; sequencing was by immunoSEQ multiplex PCR. The DNA gave D and trimming, while V, J and clone size come from that table. The top ten clones hold over 6% of a sample with 65,000 to 85,000 clones, around 88% of them seen once. This clone has only a few counts. This CDR3 is built from 15 residues. Germline CDR1 is SGHNT and CDR2 is YYREEE (reference sequence). V dropped 0 bases and J dropped 8 bases, with 14 bases sitting between them. Seattle-derived patients entered the study during active infection and were followed longitudinally.

Sequencing used peripheral blood. The receptor's source is a man older than 75 with COVID-19, enrolled during active disease. The gene calls are TRBV5-4 and TRBJ1-4; tentatively, D is TRBD1 (5 bases). The CDR3 region has the DNA TGTGCCAGCAGCTTGGAAGGGGAGGAAGGAGAAAAACTGTTTTTT. Its protein is CASSLEGEEGEKLFF.